These T cell receptor beta chains were read from a single sample in a study of cytomegalovirus exposure and HLA in healthy donors. Repertoires were generated with immunoSEQ multiplex PCR, while TCRdb's copy carries only in-frame clones and drops some. Among just over 150,000 clones listed, almost 80% were seen once. The sequencing sample was made of PBMCs. The receptors stem from a woman aged 45-65 years in good health and CMV-seropositive. CDR3s include the opening cysteine and the closing phenylalanine or tryptophan. Fields, in order: CDR3 protein, CDR3 DNA, V gene, D gene, J gene, clone size. A D gene is named only where the DNA matches it firmly. The size field is filled for only some rows; it gives once, few, many or a size class.

CDR3aa: CASSTLGTGRDEQYF
CDR3nt: TGTGCCAGCAGCACCTTAGGGACAGGGAGGGACGAGCAGTACTTC
v_gene: TRBV5-4
d_gene: TRBD1
j_gene: TRBJ2-7
abundance: NA

CDR3aa: CASSKRAGTGGRGANVLTF
CDR3nt: TGTGCCAGTAGCAAGAGGGCCGGGACAGGGGGCCGTGGGGCCAACGTCCTGACTTTC
v_gene: TRBV19
d_gene: TRBD1
j_gene: TRBJ2-6
abundance: NA

CDR3aa: CAWTKRDADTQYF
CDR3nt: TGTGCCTGGACGAAGCGGGATGCAGATACGCAGTATTTT
v_gene: TRBV30
d_gene: TRBD2
j_gene: TRBJ2-3
abundance: few

CDR3aa: CASTPTGSQPQHF
CDR3nt: TGTGCCAGTACCCCGACAGGGTCCCAGCCCCAGCATTTT
v_gene: TRBV19
d_gene: TRBD1
j_gene: TRBJ1-5
abundance: NA

CDR3aa: CASSPRSHNSPLHF
CDR3nt: TGTGCCAGCAGCCCGAGGTCGCATAATTCACCCCTCCACTTT
v_gene: TRBV6-5
d_gene: NA
j_gene: TRBJ1-6
abundance: NA

CDR3aa: CSSSSSGRRRDF
CDR3nt: TGTTCCAGCAGTTCTAGCGGGAGGCGACGAGACTTC
v_gene: TRBV7-9
d_gene: TRBD2
j_gene: TRBJ2-7
abundance: NA

CDR3aa: CASSSDWSRELFF
CDR3nt: TGTGCCAGCAGTTCTGACTGGTCCAGGGAGCTGTTTTTT
v_gene: TRBV6-5
d_gene: NA
j_gene: TRBJ2-2
abundance: few

CDR3aa: CSARGGSTEAFF
CDR3nt: TGCAGCGCCAGGGGCGGAAGCACTGAAGCTTTCTTT
v_gene: TRBV29-1
d_gene: NA
j_gene: TRBJ1-1
abundance: NA

CDR3aa: CASSPSRQSPLHSYNSPLHF
CDR3nt: TGTGCCAGCAGTCCTTCTAGACAGAGCCCTTTACACTCCTATAATTCACCCCTCCACTTT
v_gene: TRBV27
d_gene: NA
j_gene: TRBJ1-6
abundance: NA

CDR3aa: CASSQAWGGRINSPLHF
CDR3nt: TGTGCCAGCAGCCAAGCCTGGGGGGGTCGGATCAATTCACCCCTCCACTTT
v_gene: TRBV14
d_gene: NA
j_gene: TRBJ1-6
abundance: NA

CDR3aa: CASSHGTQGEKLFF
CDR3nt: TGTGCCAGCAGCCACGGGACACAAGGGGAAAAACTGTTTTTT
v_gene: TRBV28
d_gene: NA
j_gene: TRBJ1-4
abundance: NA

CDR3aa: CASSQELSNYGYTF
CDR3nt: TGTGCCAGCAGCCAAGAGTTATCTAACTATGGCTACACCTTC
v_gene: TRBV4-2
d_gene: NA
j_gene: TRBJ1-2
abundance: once

CDR3aa: CASSSSREHEQFF
CDR3nt: TGTGCCAGCAGCTCTTCAAGAGAACATGAGCAGTTCTTC
v_gene: TRBV7-3
d_gene: NA
j_gene: TRBJ2-1
abundance: NA

CDR3aa: CASSVLYGQGSAEAFF
CDR3nt: TGTGCCAGCAGCGTACTTTACGGACAGGGGAGTGCTGAAGCTTTCTTT
v_gene: TRBV9
d_gene: TRBD1
j_gene: TRBJ1-1
abundance: few

CDR3aa: CASSLASTGGAYGYTF
CDR3nt: TGTGCCAGCAGCTTAGCGTCTACAGGGGGCGCCTATGGCTACACCTTC
v_gene: TRBV7-9
d_gene: TRBD1
j_gene: TRBJ1-2
abundance: NA

CDR3aa: CASSPSAGGKSYEQYF
CDR3nt: TGTGCCAGCAGTCCGTCAGCGGGGGGGAAGTCCTACGAGCAGTACTTC
v_gene: TRBV27
d_gene: TRBD2
j_gene: TRBJ2-7
abundance: NA

CDR3aa: CAVRQGTHTEAFF
CDR3nt: TGTGCCGTTAGACAGGGGACGCACACTGAAGCTTTCTTT
v_gene: TRBV28
d_gene: TRBD1
j_gene: TRBJ1-1
abundance: NA

CDR3aa: CASSGTGRSTEAFF
CDR3nt: TGTGCCAGCAGTGGGACAGGGAGGAGTACTGAAGCTTTCTTT
v_gene: TRBV6-1
d_gene: TRBD1
j_gene: TRBJ1-1
abundance: NA

CDR3aa: CASGLVRQDMNEKLFF
CDR3nt: TGTGCTAGTGGTTTGGTAAGGCAGGACATGAACGAAAAACTGTTTTTT
v_gene: TRBV12-5
d_gene: NA
j_gene: TRBJ1-4
abundance: NA

CDR3aa: CASSARRSSGNTIYF
CDR3nt: TGTGCCAGCAGTGCCAGGAGGAGCTCTGGAAACACCATATATTTT
v_gene: TRBV2
d_gene: NA
j_gene: TRBJ1-3
abundance: few

CDR3aa: CASSVRLGAEAFF
CDR3nt: TGTGCCAGCAGCGTTCGTTTGGGAGCTGAAGCTTTCTTT
v_gene: TRBV9
d_gene: NA
j_gene: TRBJ1-1
abundance: NA

CDR3aa: CASSLVVAGEQYF
CDR3nt: TGTGCCAGCAGTTTAGTGGTAGCGGGCGAGCAGTACTTC
v_gene: TRBV27
d_gene: TRBD2
j_gene: TRBJ2-7
abundance: NA

CDR3aa: CASSLNPSSYEQYF
CDR3nt: TGTGCCAGCAGCTTGAACCCGAGCTCCTACGAGCAGTACTTC
v_gene: TRBV7-2
d_gene: NA
j_gene: TRBJ2-7
abundance: NA

CDR3aa: CASSRQGGRGGGYAF
CDR3nt: TGTGCCAGCAGTCGACAAGGAGGGAGGGGTGGCGGCTACGCCTTC
v_gene: TRBV27
d_gene: NA
j_gene: TRBJ1-2
abundance: NA

CDR3aa: CASSQDTRGYTYEQYF
CDR3nt: TGCGCCAGCAGCCAAGACACCAGGGGATATACCTACGAGCAGTACTTC
v_gene: TRBV4-3
d_gene: NA
j_gene: TRBJ2-7
abundance: NA

CDR3aa: CASSQPTGLQNIQYF
CDR3nt: TGTGCCAGCAGTCAACCGACAGGGCTGCAAAACATTCAGTACTTC
v_gene: TRBV28
d_gene: TRBD1
j_gene: TRBJ2-4
abundance: few

CDR3aa: CASSPELPGANVLTF
CDR3nt: TGCGCCAGCAGCCCCGAACTCCCTGGGGCCAACGTCCTGACTTTC
v_gene: TRBV4-3
d_gene: NA
j_gene: TRBJ2-6
abundance: NA

CDR3aa: CASSNYRAGANVLTF
CDR3nt: TGTGCCAGCAGCAATTACAGGGCTGGGGCCAACGTCCTGACTTTC
v_gene: TRBV6-5
d_gene: NA
j_gene: TRBJ2-6
abundance: once

CDR3aa: CASSFNRYEQYF
CDR3nt: TGTGCCAGCAGTTTTAATCGCTACGAGCAGTACTTC
v_gene: TRBV28
d_gene: NA
j_gene: TRBJ2-7
abundance: few

CDR3aa: CASSSGVTWNSPLHF
CDR3nt: TGTGCCAGCAGCTCAGGGGTTACGTGGAATTCACCCCTCCACTTT
v_gene: TRBV7-2
d_gene: NA
j_gene: TRBJ1-6
abundance: NA

CDR3aa: CASSPTGERYEQYF
CDR3nt: TGTGCCAGCTCACCAACAGGGGAACGGTACGAGCAGTACTTC
v_gene: TRBV18
d_gene: TRBD1
j_gene: TRBJ2-7
abundance: NA

CDR3aa: CASSQMSGGQETQYF
CDR3nt: TGTGCCAGCAGCCAAATGTCCGGGGGGCAAGAGACCCAGTACTTC
v_gene: TRBV14
d_gene: TRBD2
j_gene: TRBJ2-5
abundance: NA

CDR3aa: CASESFLAGAHNEQFF
CDR3nt: TGCGCCAGCGAGAGTTTTCTAGCGGGAGCCCACAATGAGCAGTTCTTC
v_gene: TRBV10-2
d_gene: TRBD2
j_gene: TRBJ2-1
abundance: NA

CDR3aa: CASSQGGGLAGNEQFF
CDR3nt: TGCGCCAGCAGCCAAGGGGGGGGACTAGCGGGGAATGAGCAGTTCTTC
v_gene: TRBV4-3
d_gene: TRBD2
j_gene: TRBJ2-1
abundance: NA

CDR3aa: CASSRQGGNTGELFF
CDR3nt: TGTGCCAGCTCCCGACAGGGAGGGAACACCGGGGAGCTGTTTTTT
v_gene: TRBV28
d_gene: NA
j_gene: TRBJ2-2
abundance: once

CDR3aa: CATVAGRGSLSYEQYF
CDR3nt: TGTGCCACCGTAGCGGGCCGGGGGTCTCTATCCTACGAGCAGTACTTC
v_gene: TRBV6-6
d_gene: TRBD2
j_gene: TRBJ2-7
abundance: once